This TCR beta chain was identified during a study of blood T cell repertoires in COVID-19. Of note for this clone: The same CDR3 arises from other DNA sequences in this sample as well.

CDR1 SQVTM and CDR2 ANQGSEA come from the germline V gene. Trimming removed 5 bases at V and 1 base at J, with 7 bases between. The CDR3 runs to 12 residues. Some clones are missing from TCRdb's copy, which holds only in-frame ones; the method was immunoSEQ multiplex PCR. The profile shows a few hundred thousand clones, more than 70% of them singletons. This rearrangement joins TRBV29-1 to TRBJ2-3; D is perhaps TRBD1 (6 bases). The receptor was derived from a woman between 25 and 40 years old with COVID-19, enrolled during active disease. Material: peripheral blood. The CDR3 reads CSVRQGTDTQYF. For the CDR3, the DNA is TGCAGCGTTCGACAGGGCACAGATACGCAGTATTTT.